This T cell receptor beta chain was identified in a study of post-analysis software for immune sequencing data. On the study more broadly: As for disease course, relapsing-remitting, secondary progressive and progressive-relapsing multiple sclerosis were all included. Overall study findings and caveats: Controls' normalized Chao1 diversity significantly exceeded that of multiple sclerosis patients. The F measure placed samples prepared in the same batch into strongly shared clusters.

This clonotype showed up just a few times. What it recognizes is unknown. Sequencing libraries made from TCR beta cDNA carried unique molecular identifiers. The authors obtained 500,000 or so cDNA molecules from about 0.94 to 9.7 million T cells. MiXCR was run by TCRdb on the PCR reads, yielding one entry per CDR3 protein. The sample shows roughly 180,000 distinct CDR3 sequences, approximately 30% of them seen only once. Specimen: blood. This TCR came from a girl between 10 and 17 years old with multiple sclerosis.

DNA for the CDR3: TGTGCCAGCAGCGCCACTGGACAGGGAGGGACTGAAGCTTTCTTT. Its protein product is CASSATGQGGTEAFF. The J gene is TRBJ1-1, the V gene TRBV9; 8 bases are a match to TRBD1. CDR3 length equals 15 residues. Germline lookup yields CDR1 SGDLS and CDR2 YYNGEE. After removal of 3 bases from V and 5 bases from J, the junction contained 9 bases not matched to a gene.